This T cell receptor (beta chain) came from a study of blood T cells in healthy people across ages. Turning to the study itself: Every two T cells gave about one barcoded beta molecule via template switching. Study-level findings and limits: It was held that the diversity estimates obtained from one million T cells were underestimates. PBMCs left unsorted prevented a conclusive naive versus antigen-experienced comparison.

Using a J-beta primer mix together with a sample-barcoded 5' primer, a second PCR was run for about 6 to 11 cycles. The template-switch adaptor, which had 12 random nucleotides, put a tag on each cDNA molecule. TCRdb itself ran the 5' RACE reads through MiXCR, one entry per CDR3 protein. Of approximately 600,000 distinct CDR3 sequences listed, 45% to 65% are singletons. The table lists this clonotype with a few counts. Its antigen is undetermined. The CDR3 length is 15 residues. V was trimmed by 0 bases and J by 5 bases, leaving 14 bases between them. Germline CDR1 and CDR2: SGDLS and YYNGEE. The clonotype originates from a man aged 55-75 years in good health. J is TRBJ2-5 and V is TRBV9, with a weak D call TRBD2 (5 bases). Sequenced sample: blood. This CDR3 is CASSVGAGRSETQYF. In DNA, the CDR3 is TGTGCCAGCAGCGTAGGGGCGGGCCGATCGGAGACCCAGTACTTC.